This T cell receptor (beta chain) was retrieved from a study of T cell changes during pregnancy in multiple sclerosis. TCRdb's copy holds only in-frame clones and misses some; the assay was immunoSEQ multiplex PCR. This repertoire shows about 65,000 clones, roughly 92% found once; its top ten account for approximately 3%. This clone was seen a few times. The germline V gene encodes CDR1 LGHNA and CDR2 YSLEER. The CDR3 length is 13 residues. Between the trimmed V and J ends, which lost 3 bases and 6 bases, there was a span of 11 bases. The sequence derives from a female donor in good health, enrolled as a control in a pregnancy study. This sample comprised CD8+ T cells from peripheral blood mononuclear cells, obtained in the third trimester of pregnancy. The genes are TRBV4-3 and TRBJ1-1, with no clear D. The CDR3 loop is CASSQDWTSEAFF. Written as DNA, the CDR3 is TGCGCCAGCAGCCAGGACTGGACTTCTGAAGCTTTCTTT.